This T cell receptor (beta chain) was sequenced during a study of cytomegalovirus exposure and HLA in healthy donors. Findings of the study overall: Further analysis, carried out later, found HLA-associated TCR beta chains more clonally expanded than equally common other chains.

The CDR3 spans 15 residues. Germline V gene lookup returns CDR1 SGHDN and CDR2 FVKESK. The V gene end was trimmed by 3 bases and the J gene end by 4 bases; junction bases not matched to a gene: 6. The PCR was carried out with 60 Vbeta primers and 13 Jbeta primers. Profiled with immunoSEQ multiplex PCR; TCRdb holds only in-frame clones, not every one. Here the sample spans around 90,000 clones, 82% being singletons. As to this clone: Its antigen is still unknown.

This clonotype originated in a man between 45 and 60 years old in good health and CMV-seronegative. Input material: PBMCs. The chain is built from TRBV14 and TRBJ2-7, with 10 positions matching TRBD1. The DNA for the CDR3 is TGTGCCAGCAGCCACTCCGGACAGGGGGGGTACGAGCAGTACTTC. It translates to CASSHSGQGGYEQYF.